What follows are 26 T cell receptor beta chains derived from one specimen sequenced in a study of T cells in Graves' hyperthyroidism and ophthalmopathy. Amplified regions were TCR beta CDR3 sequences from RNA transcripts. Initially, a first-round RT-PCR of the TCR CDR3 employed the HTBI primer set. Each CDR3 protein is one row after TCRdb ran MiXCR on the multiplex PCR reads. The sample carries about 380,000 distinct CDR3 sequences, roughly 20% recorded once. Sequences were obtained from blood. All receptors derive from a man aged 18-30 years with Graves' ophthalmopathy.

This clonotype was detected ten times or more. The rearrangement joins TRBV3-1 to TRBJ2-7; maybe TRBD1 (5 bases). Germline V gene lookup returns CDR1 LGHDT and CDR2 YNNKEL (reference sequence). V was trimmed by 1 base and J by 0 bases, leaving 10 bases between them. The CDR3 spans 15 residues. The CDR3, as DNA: TGTGCCAGCAGCCAAGCGTACCAGGGCTCCTACGAGCAGTACTTC. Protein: CASSQAYQGSYEQYF.

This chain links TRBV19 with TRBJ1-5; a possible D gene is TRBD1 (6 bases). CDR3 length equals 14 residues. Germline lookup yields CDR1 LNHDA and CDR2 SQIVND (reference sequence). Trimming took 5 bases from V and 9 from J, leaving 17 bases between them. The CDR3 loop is CASSSTTGPRPQHF. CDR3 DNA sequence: TGTGCCAGTAGTTCCACGACAGGCCCCAGGCCCCAGCATTTT.

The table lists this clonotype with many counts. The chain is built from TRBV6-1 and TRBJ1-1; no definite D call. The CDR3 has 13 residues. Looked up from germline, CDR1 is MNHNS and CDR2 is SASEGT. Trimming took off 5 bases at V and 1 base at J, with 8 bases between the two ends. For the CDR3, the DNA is TGTGCCAGCAGTCGGGCTACGAACACTGAAGCTTTCTTT. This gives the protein CASSRATNTEAFF.

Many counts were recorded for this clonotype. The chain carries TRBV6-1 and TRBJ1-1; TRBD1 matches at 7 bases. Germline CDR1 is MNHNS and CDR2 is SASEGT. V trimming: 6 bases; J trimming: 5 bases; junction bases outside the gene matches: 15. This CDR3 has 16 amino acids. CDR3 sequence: CASRSPPETGETEAFF. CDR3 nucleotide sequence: TGTGCCAGCAGGAGCCCCCCCGAAACAGGGGAGACTGAAGCTTTCTTT.

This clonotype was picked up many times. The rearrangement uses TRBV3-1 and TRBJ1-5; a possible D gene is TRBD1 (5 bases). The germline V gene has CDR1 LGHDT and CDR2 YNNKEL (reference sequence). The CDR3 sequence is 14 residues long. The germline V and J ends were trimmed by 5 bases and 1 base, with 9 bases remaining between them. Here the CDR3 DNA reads TGTGCCAGCAGCTCGGGGGTCAGCAATCAGCCCCAGCATTTT. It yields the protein CASSSGVSNQPQHF. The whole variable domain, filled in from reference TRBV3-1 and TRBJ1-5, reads DTAVSQTPKYLVTQMGNDKSIKCEQNLGHDTMYWYKQDSKKFLKIMFSYNNKELIINETVPNRFSPKSPDKAHLNLHINSLELGDSAVYFCASSSGVSNQPQHFGDGTRLSIL.

CDR3 coding DNA: TGTGCCAGCAGATCGGGGGGGGCGCTCCAGGACACCGGGGAGCTGTTTTTT. As protein: CASRSGGALQDTGELFF. This chain uses TRBV6-1 with TRBJ2-2, with TRBD2 matching over 8 bases. Germline CDR1 MNHNS, CDR2 SASEGT. The CDR3 runs 17 residues. The junction had 12 bases not matched to a gene; V was cut back by 6 bases and J by 3 bases.

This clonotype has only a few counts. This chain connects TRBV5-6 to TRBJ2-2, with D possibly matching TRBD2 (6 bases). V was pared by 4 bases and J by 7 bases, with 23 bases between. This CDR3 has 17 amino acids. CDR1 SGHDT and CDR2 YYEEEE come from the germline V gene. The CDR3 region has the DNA TGTGCCAGCAGCGACTCGGAGGGACGGACAAATTTCGGGGAGCTGTTTTTT. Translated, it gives CASSDSEGRTNFGELFF.

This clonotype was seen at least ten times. This CDR3 is CATSRGGGELETQYF. CDR3 sequence (DNA): TGTGCCACCAGCAGAGGCGGGGGGGAATTAGAGACCCAGTACTTC. The rearrangement links TRBV15 to TRBJ2-5; TRBD2 aligns across 9 bases. CDR3 length: 15 amino acids. CDR1 is LNHNV and CDR2 is YYDKDF in the germline V gene (reference sequence). The J segment lost 4 bases and the V segment lost 1 base, leaving 4 bases of the junction unmatched.

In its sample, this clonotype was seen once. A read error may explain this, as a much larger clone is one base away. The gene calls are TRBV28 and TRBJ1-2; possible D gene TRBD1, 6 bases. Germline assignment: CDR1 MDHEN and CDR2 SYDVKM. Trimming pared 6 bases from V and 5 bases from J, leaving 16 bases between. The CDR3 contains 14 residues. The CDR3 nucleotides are TGTGCCAGCAGCCGAGGGGGTCGGGGTTATGGCTACACCTTC. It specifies CASSRGGRGYGYTF.

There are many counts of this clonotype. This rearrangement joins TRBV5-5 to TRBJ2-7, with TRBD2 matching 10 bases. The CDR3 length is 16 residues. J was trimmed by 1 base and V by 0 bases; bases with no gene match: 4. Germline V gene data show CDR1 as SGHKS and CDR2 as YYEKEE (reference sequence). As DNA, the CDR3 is TGTGCCAGCAGCTTGGGGAGCGGGGGGGATTCCTACGAGCAGTACTTC. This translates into CASSLGSGGDSYEQYF.

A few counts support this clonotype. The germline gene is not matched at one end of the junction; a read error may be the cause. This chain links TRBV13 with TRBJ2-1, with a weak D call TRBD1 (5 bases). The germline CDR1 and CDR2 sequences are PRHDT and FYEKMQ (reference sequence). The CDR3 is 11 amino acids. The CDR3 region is CASSVGDEQFF. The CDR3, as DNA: TGTGCCAGCAGCGTAGGGGATGAGCAGTTCTTC.

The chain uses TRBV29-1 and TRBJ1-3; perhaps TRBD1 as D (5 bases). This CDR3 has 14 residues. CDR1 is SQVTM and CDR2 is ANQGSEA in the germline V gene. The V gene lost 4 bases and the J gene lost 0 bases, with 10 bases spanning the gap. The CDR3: CSVVTTVSGNTIYF. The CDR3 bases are TGCAGCGTTGTAACGACAGTCTCTGGAAACACCATATATTTT.

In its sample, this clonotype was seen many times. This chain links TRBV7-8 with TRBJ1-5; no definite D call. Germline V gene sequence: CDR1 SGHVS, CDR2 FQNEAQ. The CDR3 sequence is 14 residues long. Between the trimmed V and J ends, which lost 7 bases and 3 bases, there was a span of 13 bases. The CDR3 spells CASTLMGFNQPQHF. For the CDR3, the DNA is TGTGCCAGCACCCTCATGGGGTTCAATCAGCCCCAGCATTTT.

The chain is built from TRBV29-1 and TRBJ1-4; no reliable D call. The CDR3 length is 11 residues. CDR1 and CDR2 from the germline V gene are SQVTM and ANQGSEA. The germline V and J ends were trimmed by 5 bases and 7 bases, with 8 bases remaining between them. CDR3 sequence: CSVHEGEKLFF. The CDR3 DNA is TGCAGCGTTCATGAGGGTGAAAAACTGTTTTTT.

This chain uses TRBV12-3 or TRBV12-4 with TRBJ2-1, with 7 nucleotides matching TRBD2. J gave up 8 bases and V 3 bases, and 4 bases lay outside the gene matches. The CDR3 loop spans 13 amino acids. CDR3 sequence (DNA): TGTGCCAGCAGTTTCTGGGGGGGGGATGAGCAGTTCTTC. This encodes CASSFWGGDEQFF.

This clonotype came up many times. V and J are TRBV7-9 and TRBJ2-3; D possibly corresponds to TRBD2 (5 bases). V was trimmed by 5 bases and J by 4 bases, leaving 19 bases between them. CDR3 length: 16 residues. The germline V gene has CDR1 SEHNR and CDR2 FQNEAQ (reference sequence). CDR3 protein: CASSPLVGNLADTQYF. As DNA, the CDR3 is TGTGCCAGCAGCCCTTTGGTCGGGAATCTGGCAGATACGCAGTATTTT.

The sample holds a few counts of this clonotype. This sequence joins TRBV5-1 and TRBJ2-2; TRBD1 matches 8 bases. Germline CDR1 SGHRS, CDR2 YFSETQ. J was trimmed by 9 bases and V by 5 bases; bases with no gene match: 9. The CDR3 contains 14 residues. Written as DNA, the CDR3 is TGCGCCAGCAGGGGGGACAGGAGTCTCCGGGAGCTGTTTTTT. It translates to CASRGDRSLRELFF.

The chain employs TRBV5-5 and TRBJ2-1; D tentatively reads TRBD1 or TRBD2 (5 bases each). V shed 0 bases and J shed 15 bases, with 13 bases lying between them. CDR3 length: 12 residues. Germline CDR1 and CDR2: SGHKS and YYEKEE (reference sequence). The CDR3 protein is CASSLVGREWFF. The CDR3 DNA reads TGTGCCAGCAGCTTGGTAGGCAGGGAGTGGTTCTTC. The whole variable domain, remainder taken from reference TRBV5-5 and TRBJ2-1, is DAGVTQSPTHLIKTRGQQVTLRCSPISGHKSVSWYQQVLGQGPQFIFQYYEKEERGRGNFPDRFSARQFPNYSSELNVNALLLGDSALYLCASSLVGREWFFGPGTRLTVL.

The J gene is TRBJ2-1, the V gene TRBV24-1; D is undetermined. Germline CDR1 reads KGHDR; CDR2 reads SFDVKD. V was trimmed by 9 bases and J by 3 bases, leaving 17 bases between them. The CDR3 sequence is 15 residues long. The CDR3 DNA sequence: TGTGCCACCGAACCAAAGGAAGGGAACTACAATGAGCAGTTCTTC. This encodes CATEPKEGNYNEQFF.

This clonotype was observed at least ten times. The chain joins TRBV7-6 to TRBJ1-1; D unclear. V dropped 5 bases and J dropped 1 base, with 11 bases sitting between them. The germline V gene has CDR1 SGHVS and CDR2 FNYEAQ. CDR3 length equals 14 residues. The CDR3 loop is CASSPLSGNTEAFF. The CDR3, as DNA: TGTGCCAGCAGCCCCCTGTCGGGGAACACTGAAGCTTTCTTT.

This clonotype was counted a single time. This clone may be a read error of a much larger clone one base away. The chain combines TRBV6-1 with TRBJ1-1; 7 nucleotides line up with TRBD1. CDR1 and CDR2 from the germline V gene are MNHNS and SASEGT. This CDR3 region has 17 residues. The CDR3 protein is CANSEEIPGGWGTEAFF. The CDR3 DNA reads TGTGCCAACAGTGAAGAAATCCCAGGGGGTTGGGGAACTGAAGCTTTCTTT.

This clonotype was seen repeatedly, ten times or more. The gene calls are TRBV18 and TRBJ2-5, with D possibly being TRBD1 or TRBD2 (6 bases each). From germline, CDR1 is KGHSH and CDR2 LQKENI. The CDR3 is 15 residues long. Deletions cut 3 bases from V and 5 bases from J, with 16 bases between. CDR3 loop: CASSPGGSQGETQYF. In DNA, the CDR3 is TGTGCCAGCTCACCCGGAGGGTCTCAGGGGGAGACCCAGTACTTC.

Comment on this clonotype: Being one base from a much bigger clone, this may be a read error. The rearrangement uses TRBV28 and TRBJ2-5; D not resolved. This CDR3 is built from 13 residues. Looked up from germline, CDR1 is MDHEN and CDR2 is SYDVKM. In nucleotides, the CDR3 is TGTACCAGCAGTTACTCGGGCCCCGGAACCCAGTACTTC. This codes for CTSSYSGPGTQYF.

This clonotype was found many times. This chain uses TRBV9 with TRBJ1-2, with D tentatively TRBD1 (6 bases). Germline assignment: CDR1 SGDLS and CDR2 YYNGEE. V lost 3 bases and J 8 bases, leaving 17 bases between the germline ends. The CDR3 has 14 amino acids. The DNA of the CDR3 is TGTGCCAGCAGCGCGTACTCAGGGGTGCAGGGCTACACCTTC. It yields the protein CASSAYSGVQGYTF.

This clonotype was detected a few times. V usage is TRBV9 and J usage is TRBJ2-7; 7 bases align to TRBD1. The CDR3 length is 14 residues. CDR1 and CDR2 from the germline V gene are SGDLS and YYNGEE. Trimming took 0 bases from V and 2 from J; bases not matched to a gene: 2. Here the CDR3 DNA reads TGTGCCAGCAGCGTAGAGCAGGGGGCCTACGAGCAGTACTTC. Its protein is CASSVEQGAYEQYF.

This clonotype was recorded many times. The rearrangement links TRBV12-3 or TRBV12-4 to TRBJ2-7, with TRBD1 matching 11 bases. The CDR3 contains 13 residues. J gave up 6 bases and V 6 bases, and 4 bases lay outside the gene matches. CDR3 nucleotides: TGTGCCAGCAGCCCGGACAGGGGGCTCGAGCAGTACTTC. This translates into CASSPDRGLEQYF.